This TCR beta chain derives from a study of Ad26.COV2.S vaccination and SARS-CoV-2 variants. Libraries were prepared by immunoSEQ multiplex PCR; TCRdb keeps only in-frame clonotypes and omits some of them. The sample records about 440,000 clones, about 92% being singletons. With 3 bases removed from V and 5 bases from J, the gap between germline ends came to 8 bases. CDR3 length equals 13 residues. Germline CDR1 reads LGHDT; CDR2 reads YNNKEL (reference sequence). Of note for this clone: Its antigen is still unknown.

As to treatment: some 20 received Ad26.COV2.S at low or high dose, single or two shots; roughly 5 received placebo; per-sample allocation not given. Sampling occurred on day 63 after the first vaccine or placebo injection. Overall study findings and caveats: Among vaccine recipients, spike-specific TCR breadth exceeded that of placebo recipients.

This specimen was peripheral blood, taken in a trial of Ad26.COV2.S vaccine versus placebo. This clonotype was sampled from a person aged 18-60 years who received the Ad26.COV2.S COVID-19 vaccine or a placebo. The rearrangement joins TRBV3-1 (or the pseudogene TRBV3-2) to TRBJ2-1; D is ambiguous. In nucleotides, the CDR3 is TGTGCCAGCAGCCATTCCGTCAACAATGAGCAGTTCTTC. Residues: CASSHSVNNEQFF.